This TCR beta chain was captured in a study of beta chain features in type 1 diabetes. The study, taken as a whole, reports: Type 1 diabetes patients had TCRB CDR3s that were shorter (moderately but significantly so) in all four CD4+ subsets. The similarity of naive, central memory and Treg TCRB repertoires appeared greater among patients than among healthy donors.

CDR1 is SEHNR, CDR2 FQNEAQ, per germline (reference sequence). The ends were cut back, 2 bases at V and 5 bases at J, with 21 bases in the middle. The CDR3 loop spans 17 amino acids. Remarks on this clone: Its antigen is as yet unknown.

Since all of the isolated RNA was reverse transcribed, expressed TCRB transcripts were what got sequenced. Sequencing was performed with immunoSEQ multiplex PCR; in TCRdb, only in-frame clones are kept and a portion is missing. The sample yields about 370,000 clones, roughly 9.8% seen once. The chain employs TRBV7-9 and TRBJ1-2, with D possibly matching TRBD1 (6 bases). The sequence was obtained from a man aged 30 to 39 with type 1 diabetes. Sequencing was done on a sample of central memory CD4+ T cells from blood. CDR3 bases: TGTGCCAGCAGCTTAAACACCGTCGGGACAACCTTTTATGGCTACACCTTC. It yields the protein CASSLNTVGTTFYGYTF.